Shown below are 31 T cell receptor beta chains from a single sample sequenced in a study of cytomegalovirus exposure and HLA in healthy donors. The PCR ran on 60 Vbeta and 13 Jbeta primers. Produced via immunoSEQ multiplex PCR; TCRdb's table is partial and in-frame only. The top ten clones hold 4% of a sample with 120,000 or so clones, roughly 80% of them seen once. The sequencing sample was made of PBMCs. The receptors were sampled from a man between 18 and 29 years old in good health and CMV-seropositive.

The chain has TRBV7-6 and TRBJ2-3; TRBD2 is a possible D gene (6 bases). The V gene lost 5 bases and the J gene lost 0 bases, with 12 bases spanning the gap. Germline V gene lookup returns CDR1 SGHVS and CDR2 FNYEAQ. The CDR3 spans 15 residues. The CDR3 sequence: CASSLTGDSTDTQYF. As DNA, the CDR3 is TGTGCCAGCAGCCTGACGGGGGACAGCACAGATACGCAGTATTTT.

This chain joins TRBV13 and TRBJ2-1, with 7 bases fitting TRBD1. Germline loops: CDR1 PRHDT, CDR2 FYEKMQ (reference sequence). The ends lost 0 bases at V and 6 bases at J; junction bases unmatched: 11. The CDR3 is made up of 17 amino acids. CDR3 protein: CASSLGRSGDRANEQFF. The CDR3 DNA sequence: TGTGCCAGCAGCTTAGGCCGATCTGGCGACAGGGCCAATGAGCAGTTCTTC.

V is TRBV30 and J is TRBJ2-3; TRBD2 agrees at 8 bases. This CDR3 has 15 residues. Germline V gene sequence: CDR1 GTSNPN, CDR2 SVGIG (reference sequence). V shed 6 bases, J shed 6 bases, and the junction held 14 bases outside the gene matches. CDR3 in DNA: TGTGCCTGCACCTACGGGAGCGGGAGATCGGATACGCAGTATTTT. It yields the protein CACTYGSGRSDTQYF.

This chain links TRBV20-1 with TRBJ2-1, with D unclear. V lost 5 bases to trimming and J lost 4 bases, with 3 bases between them. The germline V gene encodes CDR1 DFQATT and CDR2 SNEGSKA (reference sequence). The length of the CDR3 is 10 residues. The CDR3 DNA follows: TGCAGTGCTCATTACAATGAGCAGTTCTTC. Protein sequence: CSAHYNEQFF.

This clone was recorded once. V usage is TRBV9 and J usage is TRBJ1-2; 11 positions agree with TRBD1. The CDR3 length is 15 residues. Germline V gene data show CDR1 as SGDLS and CDR2 as YYNGEE. V shed 2 bases and J 6 bases; nucleotides not matched to a gene: 6. The CDR3 bases are TGTGCCAGCAGCGTTGCCGGGACAGGGGGAAATGGCTACACCTTC. This sequence encodes CASSVAGTGGNGYTF.

This clone was detected once. V usage is TRBV7-2 and J usage is TRBJ2-2; perhaps TRBD1 as D (6 bases). The CDR3 contains 16 residues. Germline lookup yields CDR1 SGHTA and CDR2 FQGNSA. The germline V and J ends were trimmed by 2 bases and 0 bases, with 10 bases remaining between them. The CDR3 loop is CASSLQGSANTGELFF. The CDR3 DNA sequence: TGTGCCAGCAGCTTACAGGGGTCCGCGAACACCGGGGAGCTGTTTTTT.

V and J are TRBV5-6 and TRBJ1-2; no firm D call. In germline, CDR1 is SGHDT, CDR2 YYEEEE. Trimming took off 0 bases at V and 7 bases at J, with 13 bases between the two ends. This CDR3 has 14 amino acids. CDR3 region: CASSLAGGLAGYTF. CDR3 bases: TGTGCCAGCAGCTTGGCGGGCGGGCTCGCTGGCTACACCTTC.

The chain has TRBV19 and TRBJ2-3; the match to TRBD2 covers 11 bases. CDR1 is LNHDA and CDR2 is SQIVND in the germline V gene (reference sequence). This CDR3 has 18 amino acids. Trimming at V came to 3 bases and at J to 2 bases, leaving 10 bases not matched to a gene. The CDR3 loop reads CASSMRLAGLGTTDTQYF. For the CDR3, the DNA is TGTGCCAGTAGTATGAGACTAGCGGGGTTGGGGACCACAGATACGCAGTATTTT.

The chain employs TRBV7-9 and TRBJ1-1; D not resolved. This CDR3 has 14 amino acids. V lost 2 bases, J lost 5 bases, and 12 bases lay in between. Germline V lookup: CDR1 SEHNR, CDR2 FQNEAQ (reference sequence). The CDR3 here is CASSLKQLGTEAFF. The CDR3 DNA reads as TGTGCCAGCAGCTTAAAACAGCTTGGGACTGAAGCTTTCTTT.

This chain uses TRBV19 with TRBJ1-2; no clear D gene. This CDR3 has 15 amino acids. CDR1 and CDR2 from the germline V gene are LNHDA and SQIVND (reference sequence). Trimming took off 4 bases at V and 6 bases at J, with 18 bases between the two ends. The DNA for the CDR3 is TGTGCCAGTAGTAGGAGTCGGGGAATCAAGGATGGCTACACCTTC. Its translation is CASSRSRGIKDGYTF.

V usage is TRBV10-1 and J usage is TRBJ1-2, with 7 bases matching TRBD1. The CDR3 contains 13 residues. The V segment lost 8 bases and the J segment 7 bases; nucleotides outside the gene matches: 10. Germline CDR1 is WNHNN and CDR2 is SYGVQD (reference sequence). The CDR3 here is CASLRGTDGGYTF. The DNA for the CDR3 is TGCGCCAGCCTCCGGGGGACAGATGGTGGCTACACCTTC.

This chain uses TRBV9 with TRBJ2-3; D remains ambiguous. The germline gives CDR1 SGDLS, CDR2 YYNGEE. V was trimmed by 2 bases and J by 2 bases, leaving 15 bases between them. This CDR3 has 16 amino acids. CDR3 nucleotides: TGTGCCAGCAGCGTTTCCCCCAGACTGTACACAGATACGCAGTATTTT. Residues: CASSVSPRLYTDTQYF.

V is TRBV4-3 and J is TRBJ1-2; 9 bases match TRBD1. The CDR3 runs to 16 residues. Germline lookup yields CDR1 LGHNA and CDR2 YSLEER. J was trimmed by 4 bases and V by 1 base; bases with no gene match: 7. The CDR3 reads CASSQGTGDEPYGYTF. DNA for the CDR3: TGCGCCAGCAGCCAAGGGACAGGGGACGAACCCTATGGCTACACCTTC.

The chain couples TRBV2 to TRBJ2-7, with 8 bases aligning to TRBD1. V was clipped by 4 bases and J by 4 bases; unmatched bases: 6. Per the germline V gene, CDR1 is SNHLY and CDR2 is FYNNEI. The CDR3 is made up of 14 amino acids. The CDR3, as DNA: TGTGCCAGCAGTGCCGACAGGGGCGGGTACGAGCAGTACTTC. Translating gives CASSADRGGYEQYF.

The chain links TRBV11-1 to TRBJ2-2; 8 bases match TRBD2. After removal of 6 bases from V and 4 bases from J, the junction contained 7 bases not matched to a gene. Germline values: CDR1 SGHAT, CDR2 FQDESV (reference sequence). This CDR3 is built from 15 residues. In DNA form, the CDR3 reads TGTGCCAGCAGTTCGGGACTAGGGAGCACCGGGGAGCTGTTTTTT. Its translation is CASSSGLGSTGELFF.

This clone was counted between two and nine times. The CDR3 loop is CASGLQRANTEAFF. DNA of the CDR3: TGTGCCAGCGGCCTACAGAGGGCGAACACTGAAGCTTTCTTT. This chain joins TRBV6-1 and TRBJ1-1; no clear D gene. V lost 8 bases and J lost 1, with 14 bases in between. Germline values: CDR1 MNHNS, CDR2 SASEGT. The CDR3 runs to 14 residues.

The chain couples TRBV11-3 to TRBJ1-3, with D maybe TRBD1 (6 bases). The germline V and J ends were trimmed by 5 bases and 0 bases, with 11 bases remaining between them. Per the germline V gene, CDR1 is SGHNT and CDR2 is YENEEA. This CDR3 is built from 15 residues. CDR3: CASSKGDGSGNTIYF. CDR3 DNA sequence: TGTGCCAGCAGCAAGGGGGATGGCTCTGGAAACACCATATATTTT.

This clone was counted a single time. The V and J genes are TRBV19 and TRBJ2-7, with TRBD2 matching 9 bases. The ends lost 3 bases at V and 1 base at J; junction bases unmatched: 7. Germline lookup yields CDR1 LNHDA and CDR2 SQIVND (reference sequence). The CDR3 runs to 16 residues. CDR3 DNA: TGTGCCAGTAGTATGATAGCGGGAGACTATTCCTACGAGCAGTACTTC. This gives the protein CASSMIAGDYSYEQYF.

V and J are TRBV7-2 and TRBJ1-1; D is unclear. The germline gives CDR1 SGHTA, CDR2 FQGNSA. This CDR3 contains 14 residues. V lost 1 base and J lost 3, with 9 bases in between. The CDR3 loop is CASSLVPGHTEAFF. In nucleotides, the CDR3 is TGTGCCAGCAGCTTAGTTCCAGGCCACACTGAAGCTTTCTTT.

The rearrangement links TRBV7-9 to TRBJ2-5; weak D call: TRBD2 (7 bases). The V and J ends lost 8 bases and 2 bases respectively, with 21 bases between them. Germline values: CDR1 SEHNR, CDR2 FQNEAQ (reference sequence). This CDR3 has 16 residues. CDR3 nucleotides: TGTGCCAGCGGCGAAGGGGGGTCTAGCGGACAAGAGACCCAGTACTTC. It translates to CASGEGGSSGQETQYF.

This clone turned up a few times. The chain has TRBV27 and TRBJ1-1; TRBD1 aligns across 7 bases. V shed 5 bases and J 11 bases; nucleotides not matched to a gene: 11. The CDR3 runs 13 residues. Germline V lookup: CDR1 MNHEY, CDR2 SMNVEV (reference sequence). The CDR3 DNA follows: TGTGCCAGCAGTCCCCTGGGACAGCGCGATGCTTTCTTT. Translated, it gives CASSPLGQRDAFF.

V is TRBV19 and J is TRBJ2-5; 7 bases are a match to TRBD1. The J call is uncertain, as TRBJ2-7 better fits the DNA end. The CDR3 length is 17 residues. Germline V gene lookup returns CDR1 LNHDA and CDR2 SQIVND (reference sequence). The CDR3 DNA reads as TGTGCCAGTAGTATAATTATTGGAGGCAGGGGGAGCGACGAGCAGTACTTC. Protein: CASSIIIGGRGSDEQYF.

The CDR3 spells CASIPKETGGPYSNQPQHF. The CDR3 coding sequence is TGCGCCAGCATCCCAAAGGAGACAGGGGGCCCATATAGCAATCAGCCCCAGCATTTT. The chain recombines TRBV10-1 with TRBJ1-5, with 10 positions matching TRBD1. V lost 7 bases and J lost 0; bases outside the gene matches: 15. The CDR3 covers 19 residues. CDR1 WNHNN and CDR2 SYGVQD come from the germline V gene (reference sequence).

This rearrangement joins TRBV19 to TRBJ2-7; D may be TRBD1 (6 bases). There are 14 residues in the CDR3. The germline V and J ends were trimmed by 6 bases and 1 base, with 13 bases remaining between them. Germline V gives CDR1 LNHDA, CDR2 SQIVND (reference sequence). CDR3 nucleotides: TGTGCCAGTAGACAGGGAATGGGGTCCTACGAGCAGTACTTC. Translation gives CASRQGMGSYEQYF.

This chain links TRBV2 with TRBJ2-5, with TRBD1 as a possible D gene (6 bases). With 5 bases removed from V and 5 bases from J, the gap between germline ends came to 9 bases. The CDR3 covers 12 residues. Germline loops: CDR1 SNHLY, CDR2 FYNNEI. The CDR3 DNA is TGTGCCAGCAGTCAAACAGGGGAGACCCAGTACTTC. It yields the protein CASSQTGETQYF.

The chain is built from TRBV7-9 and TRBJ1-1, with D unclear. The CDR3 sequence is 14 residues long. The germline V gene encodes CDR1 SEHNR and CDR2 FQNEAQ (reference sequence). The germline V and J ends were trimmed by 1 base and 5 bases, with 11 bases remaining between them. The CDR3, as DNA: TGTGCCAGCAGCTTAGTCGGTACGGGGACTGAAGCTTTCTTT. Translation gives CASSLVGTGTEAFF.

In its sample, this clone was seen a few times. The rearrangement links TRBV7-9 to TRBJ2-3, with TRBD1 as a possible D gene (5 bases). V was cut by 8 bases and J by 2 bases, with 20 bases left in between. Germline CDR1 is SEHNR and CDR2 is FQNEAQ (reference sequence). There are 16 residues in the CDR3. The CDR3 protein is CASGIQDRQSTDTQYF. CDR3 coding DNA: TGTGCCAGCGGGATACAGGACCGCCAGTCCACAGATACGCAGTATTTT.

V is TRBV7-2 and J is TRBJ2-1; no clear D. The V end lost 1 base, the J end lost 5 bases, and 6 bases lay between the germline ends. This CDR3 has 13 amino acids. CDR1 SGHTA and CDR2 FQGNSA come from the germline V gene. CDR3 nucleotides: TGTGCCAGCAGCTTAGGTCACAACAATGAGCAGTTCTTC. This translates into CASSLGHNNEQFF.

CDR3 in amino acids: CASSSGGSYNEQFF. The DNA of the CDR3 is TGTGCCAGCAGTTCTGGGGGCTCATACAATGAGCAGTTCTTC. J is TRBJ2-1 and V is TRBV9; perhaps TRBD1 as D (6 bases). V was pared by 5 bases and J by 4 bases, with 13 bases between. This CDR3 comprises 14 residues. CDR1 SGDLS and CDR2 YYNGEE come from the germline V gene.

This clone was counted once. Written as DNA, the CDR3 is TGTGCCAGCTCACCAGGACAAGGGAGGGTGAACACTGAAGCTTTCTTT. It translates to CASSPGQGRVNTEAFF. The rearrangement joins TRBV18 to TRBJ1-1; possible D gene TRBD1, 5 bases. The CDR3 runs 16 residues. CDR1 is KGHSH, CDR2 LQKENI, per germline. The V end was cut by 2 bases, the J end by 0 bases, with 13 bases between.

The gene calls are TRBV27 and TRBJ1-1; D not resolved. Trimming took 7 bases from V and 0 from J, leaving 9 bases between them. The CDR3 consists of 13 residues. Germline CDR1 MNHEY, CDR2 SMNVEV (reference sequence). DNA of the CDR3: TGTGCCAGCACGGAGAGGATGAACACTGAAGCTTTCTTT. It is translated as CASTERMNTEAFF.